This TCR beta chain was captured by sequencing in a study of glioma-infiltrating T cells after dendritic cell vaccination. The V segment lost 5 bases and the J segment 4 bases; nucleotides outside the gene matches: 32. CDR1 and CDR2 from the germline V gene are SNHLY and FYNNEI. The length of the CDR3 is 22 residues. Specified time point: after dendritic cell vaccination, including at tumor progression/relapse. Selection required adequate fresh-frozen tumor tissue plus more than two years' survival data. Clones were sequenced by immunoSEQ multiplex PCR, and TCRdb holds only the in-frame ones, with some missing. The sample comprises fewer than 60,000 clones, about nine tenths of which are singletons, and roughly 5.4% rests with the top ten.

The chain combines TRBV2 with TRBJ2-7; the match to TRBD1 covers 7 bases. The sequence was obtained from a human donor with glioblastoma. This specimen was blood, taken after dendritic cell vaccination. The CDR3 DNA reads as TGTGCCAGCAGTAACGATCATCCCCGGGACAGAAAAGCCCTAGCCCTTACTTACGAGCAGTACTTC. This encodes CASSNDHPRDRKALALTYEQYF. The full variable domain, with the rest looked up from reference TRBV2 and TRBJ2-7, is EPEVTQTPSHQVTQMGQEVILRCVPISNHLYFYWYRQILGQKVEFLVSFYNNEISEKSEIFDDQFSVERPDGSNFTLKIRSTKLEDSAMYFCASSNDHPRDRKALALTYEQYFGPGTRLTVT.